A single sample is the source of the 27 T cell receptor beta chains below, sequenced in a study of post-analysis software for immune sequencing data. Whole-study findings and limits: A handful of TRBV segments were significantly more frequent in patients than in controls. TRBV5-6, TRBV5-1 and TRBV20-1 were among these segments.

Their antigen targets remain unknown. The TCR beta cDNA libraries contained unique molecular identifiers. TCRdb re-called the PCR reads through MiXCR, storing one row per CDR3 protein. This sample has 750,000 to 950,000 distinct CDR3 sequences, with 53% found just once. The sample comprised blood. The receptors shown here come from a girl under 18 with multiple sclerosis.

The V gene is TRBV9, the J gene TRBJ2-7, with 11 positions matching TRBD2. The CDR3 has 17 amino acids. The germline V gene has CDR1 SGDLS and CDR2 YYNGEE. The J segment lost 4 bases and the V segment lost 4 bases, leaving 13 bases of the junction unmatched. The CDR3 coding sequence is TGTGCCAGCAGCCCCCCAGGGCTAGCGGGAGGAGGGTACGAGCAGTACTTC. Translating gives CASSPPGLAGGGYEQYF.

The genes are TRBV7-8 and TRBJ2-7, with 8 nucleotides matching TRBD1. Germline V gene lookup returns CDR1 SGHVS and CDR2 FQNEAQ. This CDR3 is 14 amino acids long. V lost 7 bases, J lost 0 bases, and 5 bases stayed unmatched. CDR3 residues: CASNRGQGSYEQYF. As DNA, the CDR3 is TGTGCCAGCAACCGTGGACAGGGCTCCTACGAGCAGTACTTC.

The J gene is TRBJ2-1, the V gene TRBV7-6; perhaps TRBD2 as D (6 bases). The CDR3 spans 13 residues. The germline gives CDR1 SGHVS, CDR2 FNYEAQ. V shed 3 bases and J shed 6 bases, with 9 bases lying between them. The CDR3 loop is CASSFGSRNEQFF. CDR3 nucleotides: TGTGCCAGCAGCTTCGGGAGTCGCAATGAGCAGTTCTTC.

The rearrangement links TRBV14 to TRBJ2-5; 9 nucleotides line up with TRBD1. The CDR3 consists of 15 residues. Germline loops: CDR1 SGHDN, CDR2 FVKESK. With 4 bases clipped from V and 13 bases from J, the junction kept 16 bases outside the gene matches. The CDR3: CASSPPGTGPYERYF. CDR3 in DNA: TGTGCCAGCAGCCCACCCGGGACAGGGCCTTACGAGCGGTACTTC.

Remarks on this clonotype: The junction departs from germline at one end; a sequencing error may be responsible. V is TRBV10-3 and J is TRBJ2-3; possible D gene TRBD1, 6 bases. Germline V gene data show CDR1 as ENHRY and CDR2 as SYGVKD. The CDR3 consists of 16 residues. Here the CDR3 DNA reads TGTGTCATCAGCGTCGTTACCGCCAGGGGCGCAGATACGCAGTATTTT. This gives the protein CVISVVTARGADTQYF.

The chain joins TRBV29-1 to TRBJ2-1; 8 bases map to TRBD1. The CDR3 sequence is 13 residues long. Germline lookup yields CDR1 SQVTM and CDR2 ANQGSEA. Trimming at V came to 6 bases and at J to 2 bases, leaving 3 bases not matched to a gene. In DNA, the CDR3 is TGCAGCGTCCGACAGGGGACCTACAATGAGCAGTTCTTC. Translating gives CSVRQGTYNEQFF.

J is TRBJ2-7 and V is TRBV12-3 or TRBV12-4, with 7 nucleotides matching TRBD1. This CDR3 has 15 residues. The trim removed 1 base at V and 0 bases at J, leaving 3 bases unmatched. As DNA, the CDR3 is TGTGCCAGCAGTTTAGACGAGGGGGCCTCCTACGAGCAGTACTTC. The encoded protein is CASSLDEGASYEQYF.

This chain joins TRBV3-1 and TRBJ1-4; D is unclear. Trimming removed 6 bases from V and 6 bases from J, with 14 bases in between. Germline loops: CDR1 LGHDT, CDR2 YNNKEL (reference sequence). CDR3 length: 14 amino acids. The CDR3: CASSTSGSHEKLFF. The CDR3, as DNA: TGTGCCAGCAGTACTTCCGGGAGTCATGAAAAACTGTTTTTT.

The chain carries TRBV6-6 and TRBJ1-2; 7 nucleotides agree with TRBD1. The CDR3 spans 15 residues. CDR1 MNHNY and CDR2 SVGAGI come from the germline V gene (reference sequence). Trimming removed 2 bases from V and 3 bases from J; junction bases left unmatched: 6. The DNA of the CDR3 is TGTGCCAGCAGTTACCACGACAGGGAGGACTATGGCTACACCTTC. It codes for CASSYHDREDYGYTF.

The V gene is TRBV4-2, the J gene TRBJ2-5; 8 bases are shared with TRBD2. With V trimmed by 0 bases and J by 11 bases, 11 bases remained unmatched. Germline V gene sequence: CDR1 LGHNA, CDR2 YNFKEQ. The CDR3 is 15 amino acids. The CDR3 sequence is CASSQDRLALNEQYF. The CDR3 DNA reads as TGTGCCAGCAGCCAAGATAGACTAGCGCTTAATGAGCAGTACTTC.

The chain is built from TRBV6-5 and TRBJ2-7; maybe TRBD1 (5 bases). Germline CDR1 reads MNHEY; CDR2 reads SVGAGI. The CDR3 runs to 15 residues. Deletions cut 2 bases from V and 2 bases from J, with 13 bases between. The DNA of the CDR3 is TGTGCCAGCAGTTACGGTCAGGGCCTCACCTACGAGCAGTACTTC. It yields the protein CASSYGQGLTYEQYF.

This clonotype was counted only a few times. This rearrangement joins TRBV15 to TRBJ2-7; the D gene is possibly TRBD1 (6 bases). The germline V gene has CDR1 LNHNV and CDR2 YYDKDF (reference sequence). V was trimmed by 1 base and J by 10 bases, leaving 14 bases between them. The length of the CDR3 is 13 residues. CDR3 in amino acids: CATSRGDILTQYF. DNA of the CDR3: TGTGCCACCAGCAGAGGGGACATTTTAACCCAGTACTTC.

The CDR3 loop is CASSVDRGPGTEAFF. Written as DNA, the CDR3 is TGCGCCAGCAGCGTAGACAGGGGGCCCGGCACTGAAGCTTTCTTT. The chain joins TRBV5-1 to TRBJ1-1; 10 bases match TRBD1. This CDR3 is 15 amino acids long. From germline, CDR1 is SGHRS and CDR2 YFSETQ. Trimming took 4 bases from V and 4 from J; bases not matched to a gene: 7. Full variable domain (missing parts from reference TRBV5-1 and TRBJ1-1): KAGVTQTPRYLIKTRGQQVTLSCSPISGHRSVSWYQQTPGQGLQFLFEYFSETQRNKGNFPGRFSGRQFSNSRSEMNVSTLELGDSALYLCASSVDRGPGTEAFFGQGTRLTVV.

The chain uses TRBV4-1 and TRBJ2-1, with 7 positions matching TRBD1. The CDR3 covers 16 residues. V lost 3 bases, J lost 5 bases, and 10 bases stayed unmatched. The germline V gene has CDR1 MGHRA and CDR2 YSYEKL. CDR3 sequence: CASSQIMTGYNNEQFF. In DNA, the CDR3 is TGCGCCAGCAGCCAGATCATGACAGGGTACAACAATGAGCAGTTCTTC.

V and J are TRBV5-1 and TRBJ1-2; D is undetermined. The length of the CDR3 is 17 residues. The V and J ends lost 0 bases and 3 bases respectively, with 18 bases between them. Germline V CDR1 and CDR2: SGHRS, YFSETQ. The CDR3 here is CASSLGVAGTVDYGYTF. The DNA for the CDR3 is TGCGCCAGCAGCTTGGGGGTGGCAGGTACGGTGGACTATGGCTACACCTTC.

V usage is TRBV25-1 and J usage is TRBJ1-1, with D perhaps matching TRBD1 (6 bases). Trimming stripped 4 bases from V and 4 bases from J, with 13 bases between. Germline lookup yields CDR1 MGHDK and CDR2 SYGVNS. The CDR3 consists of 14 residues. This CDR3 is CASSGRGGGTEAFF. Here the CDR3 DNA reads TGTGCCAGCAGTGGACGAGGAGGGGGCACTGAAGCTTTCTTT. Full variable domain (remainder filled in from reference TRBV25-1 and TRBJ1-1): EADIYQTPRYLVIGTGKKITLECSQTMGHDKMYWYQQDPGMELHLIHYSYGVNSTEKGDLSSESTVSRIRTEHFPLTLESARPSHTSQYLCASSGRGGGTEAFFGQGTRLTVV.

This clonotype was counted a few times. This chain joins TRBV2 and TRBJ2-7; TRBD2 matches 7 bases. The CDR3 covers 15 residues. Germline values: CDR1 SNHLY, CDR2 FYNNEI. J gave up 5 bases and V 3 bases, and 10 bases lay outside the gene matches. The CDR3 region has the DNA TGTGCCAGCAGTGAGGGACTACTTCAAACGGACGAGCAGTACTTC. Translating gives CASSEGLLQTDEQYF.

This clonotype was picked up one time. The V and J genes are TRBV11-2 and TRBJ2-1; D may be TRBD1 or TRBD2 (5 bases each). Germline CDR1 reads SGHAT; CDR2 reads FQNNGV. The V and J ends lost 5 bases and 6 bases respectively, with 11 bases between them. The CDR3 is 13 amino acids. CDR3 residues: CASSPGPINEQFF. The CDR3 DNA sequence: TGTGCCAGCAGCCCGGGACCTATCAATGAGCAGTTCTTC.

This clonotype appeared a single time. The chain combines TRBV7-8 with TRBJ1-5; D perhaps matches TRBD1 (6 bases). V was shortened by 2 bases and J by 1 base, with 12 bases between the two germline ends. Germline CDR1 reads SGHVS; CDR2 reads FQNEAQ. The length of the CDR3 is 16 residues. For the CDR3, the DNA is TGTGCCAGCAGCTTATTTGGGGGCGCGAGCAATCAGCCCCAGCATTTT. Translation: CASSLFGGASNQPQHF.

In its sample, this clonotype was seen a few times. CDR3 sequence (DNA): TGCAGCGTTGAAGATTCGAAGGGGAGGCCCTACGAGCAGTACTTC. This codes for CSVEDSKGRPYEQYF. The chain is built from TRBV29-1 and TRBJ2-7; possibly TRBD2 for D (6 bases). Per germline, CDR1 SQVTM and CDR2 ANQGSEA. V was clipped by 0 bases and J by 2 bases, with 14 bases between them. CDR3 size: 15 residues.

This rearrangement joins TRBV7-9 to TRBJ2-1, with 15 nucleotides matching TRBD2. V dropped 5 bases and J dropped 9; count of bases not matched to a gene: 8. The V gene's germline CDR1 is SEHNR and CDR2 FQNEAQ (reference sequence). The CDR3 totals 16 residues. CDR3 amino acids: CASSPLGTSGRREQFF. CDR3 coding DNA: TGTGCCAGCAGCCCTCTGGGGACTAGCGGGAGGCGTGAGCAGTTCTTC.

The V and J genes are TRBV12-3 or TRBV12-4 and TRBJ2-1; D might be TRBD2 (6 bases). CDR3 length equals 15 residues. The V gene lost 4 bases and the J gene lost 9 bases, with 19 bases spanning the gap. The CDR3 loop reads CASSSHMRGNGEQFF. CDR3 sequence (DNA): TGTGCCAGCAGTTCCCATATGCGGGGTAATGGTGAGCAGTTCTTC.

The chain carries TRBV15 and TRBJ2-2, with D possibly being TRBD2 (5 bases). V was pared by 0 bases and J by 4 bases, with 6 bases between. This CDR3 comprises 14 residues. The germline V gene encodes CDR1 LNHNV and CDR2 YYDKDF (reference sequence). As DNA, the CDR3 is TGTGCCACCAGCAGAGATCTAGCCACCGGGGAGCTGTTTTTT. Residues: CATSRDLATGELFF. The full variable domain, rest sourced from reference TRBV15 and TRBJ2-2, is DAMVIQNPRYQVTQFGKPVTLSCSQTLNHNVMYWYQQKSSQAPKLLFHYYDKDFNNEADTPDNFQSRRPNTSFCFLDIRSPGLGDTAMYLCATSRDLATGELFFGEGSRLTVL.

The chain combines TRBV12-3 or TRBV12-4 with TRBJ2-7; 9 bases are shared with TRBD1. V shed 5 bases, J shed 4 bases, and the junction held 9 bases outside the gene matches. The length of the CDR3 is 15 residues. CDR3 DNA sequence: TGTGCCAGCAGTAATCGACAGGGGGGACGATACGAGCAGTACTTC. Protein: CASSNRQGGRYEQYF.

CDR3 in amino acids: CSVSLGQGYGYTF. The CDR3 DNA reads as TGCAGCGTTTCCCTAGGACAGGGTTATGGCTACACCTTC. The chain links TRBV29-1 to TRBJ1-2, with TRBD1 matching 8 bases. Per germline, CDR1 SQVTM and CDR2 ANQGSEA. V was pared by 5 bases and J by 5 bases, with 7 bases of the junction left unmatched. The CDR3 length is 13 residues.

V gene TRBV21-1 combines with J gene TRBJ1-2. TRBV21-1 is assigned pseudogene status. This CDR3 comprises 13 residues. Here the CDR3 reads CASSTETKRGYTF. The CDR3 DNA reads TGTGCCAGCAGCACAGAAACAAAAAGGGGCTACACCTTC.

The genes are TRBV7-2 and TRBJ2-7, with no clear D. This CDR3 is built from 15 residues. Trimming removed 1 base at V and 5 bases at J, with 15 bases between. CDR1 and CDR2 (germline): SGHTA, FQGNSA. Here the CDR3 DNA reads TGTGCCAGCAGCTTAGTCCCAGGAATCAGTAACGAGCAGTACTTC. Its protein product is CASSLVPGISNEQYF.